This record concerns one T cell receptor beta chain sequence. Its antigen is undetermined. Only in-frame clones appear in the TCRdb table, and some are missing; sequencing was by immunoSEQ multiplex PCR. The repertoire includes roughly 20,000 clones, around four fifths of them detected once, and around 1.7% sits in the top ten. The data stem from a study of early stage breast cancer tumors. Study at large: Most invasive tumors, about 75% of the 16, were ER+/PR+/HER2-. General study findings and limits: Compared with adjacent normal breast, tumors showed around 2.5-fold denser, more clonal T cells. In most of the 16 patients, blood comparison separated tumor from normal breast. Most shared enriched TCRB sequences were commonly generated ones.

The CDR3 is made up of 14 amino acids. V was shortened by 4 bases and J by 4 bases, with 13 bases between the two germline ends. Germline loops: CDR1 SGHNT, CDR2 YYREEE (reference sequence). This sequence joins TRBV5-4 and TRBJ2-3; perhaps TRBD2 as D (6 bases). The specimen was blood. The source is a person aged 70 to 85 with breast cancer. The DNA of the CDR3 is TGTGCCAGCAGCGGGGCCCGGAGGGCAGATACGCAGTATTTT. This translates into CASSGARRADTQYF.